This T cell receptor (beta chain) emerged from a study of CD8 T cells in Susac syndrome. Reverse transcription of about 0.45 to 1 ug RNA was carried out with random hexamers. Amplification of TCR beta CDR3 by immunoSEQ multiplex PCR spanned 54 Vbeta and 13 Jbeta. A single record per CDR3 protein comes from TCRdb applying MiXCR to the immunoSEQ multiplex PCR reads. This repertoire shows fewer than 350,000 distinct CDR3 sequences, about 88% found once; its top ten account for around 0.18%. CDR1 and CDR2 from the germline V gene are SNHLY and FYNNEI. Trimming shortened V by 3 bases and J by 3 bases, and 17 bases separated the two germline ends. The CDR3 runs to 16 residues. For this clonotype: Its specificity is not known.

The study sequenced TCR beta in blood CD8+ and CD4+ T cells. The study's findings and limits: The study admitted that it had a relatively small number of individuals in its TCR sequencing and HLA analysis.

The TCR originated in a human donor with multiple sclerosis. The sample consisted of CD8+ T cells from PBMCs. This chain uses TRBV2 with TRBJ1-2; tentative D call: TRBD1 (5 bases). CDR3 DNA: TGTGCCAGCAGTGAGGGAGGCGAGGGGATCCACTATGGCTACACCTTC. This sequence encodes CASSEGGEGIHYGYTF.